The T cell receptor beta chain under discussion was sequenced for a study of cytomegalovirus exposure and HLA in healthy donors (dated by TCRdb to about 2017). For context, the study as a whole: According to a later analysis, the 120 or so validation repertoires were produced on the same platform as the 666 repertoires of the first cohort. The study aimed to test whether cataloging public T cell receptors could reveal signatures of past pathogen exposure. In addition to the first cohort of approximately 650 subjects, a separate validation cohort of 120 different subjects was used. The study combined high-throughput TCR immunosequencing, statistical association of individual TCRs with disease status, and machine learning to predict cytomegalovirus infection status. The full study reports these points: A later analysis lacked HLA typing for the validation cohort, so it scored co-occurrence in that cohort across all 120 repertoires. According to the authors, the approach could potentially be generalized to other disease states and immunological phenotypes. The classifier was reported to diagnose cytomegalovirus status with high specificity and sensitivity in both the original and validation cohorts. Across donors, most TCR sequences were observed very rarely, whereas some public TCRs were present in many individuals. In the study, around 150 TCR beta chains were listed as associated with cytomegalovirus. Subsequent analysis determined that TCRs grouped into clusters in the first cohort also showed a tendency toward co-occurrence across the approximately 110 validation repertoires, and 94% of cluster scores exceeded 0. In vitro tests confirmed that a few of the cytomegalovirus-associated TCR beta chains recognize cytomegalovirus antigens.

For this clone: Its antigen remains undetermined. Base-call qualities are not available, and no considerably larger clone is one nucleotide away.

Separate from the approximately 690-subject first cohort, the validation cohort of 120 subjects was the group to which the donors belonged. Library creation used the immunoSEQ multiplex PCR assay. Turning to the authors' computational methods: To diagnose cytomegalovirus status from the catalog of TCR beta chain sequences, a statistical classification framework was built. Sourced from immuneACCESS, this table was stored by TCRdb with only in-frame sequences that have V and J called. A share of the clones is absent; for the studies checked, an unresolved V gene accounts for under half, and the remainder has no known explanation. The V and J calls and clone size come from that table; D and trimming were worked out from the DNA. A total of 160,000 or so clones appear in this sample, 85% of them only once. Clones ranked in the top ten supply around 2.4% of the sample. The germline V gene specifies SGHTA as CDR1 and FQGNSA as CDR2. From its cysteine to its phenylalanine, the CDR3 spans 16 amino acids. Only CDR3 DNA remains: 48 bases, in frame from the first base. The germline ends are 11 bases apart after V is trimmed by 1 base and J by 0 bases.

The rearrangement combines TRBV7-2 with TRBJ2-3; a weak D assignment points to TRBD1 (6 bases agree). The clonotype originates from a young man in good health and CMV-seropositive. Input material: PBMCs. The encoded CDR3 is CASSLEARGSTDTQYF. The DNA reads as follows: TGTGCCAGCAGCTTAGAGGCGAGGGGGAGCACAGATACGCAGTATTTT.